The present T cell receptor beta chain was sequenced within a study of CD8+ T cells in alopecia areata. Only a few counts were recorded for this clone. Extracted from the samples, RNA was reverse transcribed into cDNA to serve as the sequencing template. Method: immunoSEQ multiplex PCR; TCRdb's copy keeps in-frame clones and lacks some. This table has 70,000 to 95,000 clones, just over 50% appearing once. The authors sorted CD4+ and CD8+ T cells from PBMCs. The receptor comes from a human donor with alopecia areata. The sample was NKG2D-high CD8+ T cells sorted from blood.

This chain's CDR3 is CASSQGQGVTEAFF. In DNA form, the CDR3 reads TGCGCCAGCAGCCAGGGACAGGGGGTGACTGAAGCTTTCTTT. The chain carries TRBV4-1 and TRBJ1-1; 11 nucleotides agree with TRBD1. Germline V gene sequence: CDR1 MGHRA, CDR2 YSYEKL. The junction had 2 bases not matched to a gene; V was cut back by 3 bases and J by 5 bases. The CDR3 length is 14 residues.